What follows describes a single T cell receptor beta chain. The antigen is unknown. CDR3 length equals 13 residues. Germline CDR1 and CDR2: PRHDT and FYEKMQ (reference sequence). This sample is part of a study of cytomegalovirus exposure and HLA in healthy donors. Overall study context: There were approximately 85 million unique TCRs (from HLA-typed donors) in an early data release.

PCR employed 60 Vbeta and 13 Jbeta primers. Per the authors' pipeline: It was a later analysis that counted 75 million to 90 million unique TCR beta chains, of which about 10 million were shared. Assay: immunoSEQ multiplex PCR; the TCRdb copy retains only in-frame clones and omits some. V and J calls and clone size are copied from that table; D and trimming were computed from the DNA. The sample holds roughly 250,000 clones, approximately 84% seen once. Study results and limitations: TCR association rates varied by HLA locus in a later analysis, with DRB1 highest and HLA-C lowest. Indistinguishable V segments, including TRBV6-2 and TRBV6-3, were excluded.

The material sequenced was PBMCs. The V and J genes are TRBV13 and TRBJ2-5, with 7 bases identical to TRBD1. The end of the DNA is better explained by TRBJ2-7, so the J call may be wrong. The sequence was collected from a woman in her thirties or forties in good health and CMV-seropositive. CDR3 amino acids: CASSTGTAYEQYF. As DNA, the CDR3 is TGTGCCAGCAGTACCGGGACAGCCTACGAGCAGTACTTC.